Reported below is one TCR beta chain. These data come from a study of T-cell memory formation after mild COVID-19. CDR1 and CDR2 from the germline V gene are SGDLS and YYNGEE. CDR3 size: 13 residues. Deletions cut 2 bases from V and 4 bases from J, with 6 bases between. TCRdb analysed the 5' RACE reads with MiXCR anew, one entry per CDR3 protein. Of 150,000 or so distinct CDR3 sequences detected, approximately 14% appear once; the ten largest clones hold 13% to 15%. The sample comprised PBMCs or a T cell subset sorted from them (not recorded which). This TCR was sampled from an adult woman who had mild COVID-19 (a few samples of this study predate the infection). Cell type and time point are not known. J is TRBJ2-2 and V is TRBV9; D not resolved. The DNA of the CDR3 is TGTGCCAGCAGCGTGTACGCCACCGGGGAGCTGTTTTTT. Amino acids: CASSVYATGELFF.